These 27 T cell receptor beta chains were all obtained from the same sample, sequenced in a study of Graves' ophthalmopathy and Graves' hyperthyroidism. Amplified material comprised TCR beta CDR3 regions derived from RNA transcripts. Investigators did first-round RT-PCR with HTBI primers, then second-round multiplex PCR. TCRdb processed the multiplex PCR reads anew with MiXCR; each CDR3 protein has one entry. The sample carries approximately 540,000 distinct CDR3 sequences, less than 45% recorded once. The sample comprised peripheral blood or thyroid tissue (not recorded which). The receptors derive from an adult man with Graves' hyperthyroidism.

The gene calls are TRBV7-9 and TRBJ1-1; unclear D gene. The CDR3 loop spans 13 amino acids. Between the trimmed V and J ends, which lost 8 bases and 3 bases, there was a span of 13 bases. Germline V CDR1 and CDR2: SEHNR, FQNEAQ (reference sequence). This CDR3 is CASSRGPDTEAFF. DNA of the CDR3: TGTGCCAGCTCACGAGGACCCGACACTGAAGCTTTCTTT.

This clonotype was seen more than once but under ten times. The chain couples TRBV30 to TRBJ1-2; TRBD1 might be the D (6 bases). The V end was cut by 4 bases, the J end by 5 bases, with 11 bases between. CDR3 length equals 12 residues. Germline V gene data show CDR1 as GTSNPN and CDR2 as SVGIG (reference sequence). The CDR3 sequence: CAWNIQGYGYTF. The CDR3, as DNA: TGTGCCTGGAACATACAGGGTTATGGCTACACCTTC.

The chain recombines TRBV28 with TRBJ2-7, with D possibly being TRBD1 (6 bases). From germline, CDR1 is MDHEN and CDR2 SYDVKM. The length of the CDR3 is 13 residues. V shed 6 bases and J shed 7 bases, with 16 bases lying between them. In DNA, the CDR3 is TGTGCCAGCAGACCGGGACACCCGGGGGAGCAGTACTTC. Its protein is CASRPGHPGEQYF.

J is TRBJ2-3 and V is TRBV20-1, with 13 bases identical to TRBD2. The trim removed 5 bases at V and 1 base at J, leaving 12 bases unmatched. This CDR3 is built from 18 residues. Germline CDR1 is DFQATT and CDR2 is SNEGSKA (reference sequence). The CDR3 protein is CSASPGLAGALRTDTQYF. Here the CDR3 DNA reads TGCAGTGCTTCTCCCGGACTAGCGGGAGCCCTCCGCACAGATACGCAGTATTTT.

This clonotype occurred many times. The gene calls are TRBV5-1 and TRBJ1-2; 9 bases fit TRBD1. V was clipped by 4 bases and J by 4 bases; unmatched bases: 8. There are 15 residues in the CDR3. Per germline, CDR1 SGHRS and CDR2 YFSETQ. The CDR3 reads CASSTRTGAGYGYTF. In DNA form, the CDR3 reads TGCGCCAGCAGCACAAGGACAGGGGCTGGCTATGGCTACACCTTC.

This clonotype was recorded at least ten times. The chain is built from TRBV12-3 or TRBV12-4 and TRBJ2-6; TRBD1 might be the D (6 bases). The CDR3 covers 16 residues. V shed 3 bases and J shed 2 bases, with 11 bases lying between them. The CDR3 DNA reads as TGTGCCAGCAGTTTTGGGGACATCGCTGGGGCCAACGTCCTGACTTTC. Translating gives CASSFGDIAGANVLTF.

A few counts support this clonotype. The chain recombines TRBV7-2 with TRBJ2-1; maybe TRBD2 (6 bases). CDR3 size: 17 residues. The V gene's germline CDR1 is SGHTA and CDR2 FQGNSA. Trimming cost V 6 bases and J 5 bases, with 23 bases left between them. This CDR3 is CASSEPSSGEVDNEQFF. CDR3 nucleotides: TGTGCCAGCAGTGAACCCTCCTCGGGGGAAGTGGACAATGAGCAGTTCTTC.

The table lists this clonotype with a count of one. V usage is TRBV20-1 and J usage is TRBJ2-5; D is possibly TRBD2 (6 bases). There are 12 residues in the CDR3. Germline V gene lookup returns CDR1 DFQATT and CDR2 SNEGSKA (reference sequence). V was clipped by 5 bases and J by 3 bases, with 10 bases between them. CDR3 loop: CSAWRAKETQYF. The CDR3 region has the DNA TGCAGTGCTTGGAGGGCGAAAGAGACCCAGTACTTC.

The chain links TRBV24-1 to TRBJ1-5; maybe TRBD1 (5 bases). V was trimmed by 5 bases and J by 8 bases, leaving 12 bases between them. From germline, CDR1 is KGHDR and CDR2 SFDVKD. The CDR3 is 13 residues long. The CDR3 sequence: CATSVTANEPQHF. Written as DNA, the CDR3 is TGTGCCACCAGTGTGACAGCGAATGAGCCCCAGCATTTT.

As for this clonotype: A read error may be the cause here, since a much bigger clone is one base away. Since the CDR3 does not end with the conserved phenylalanine or tryptophan, this likely comes from a read error. The DNA of the CDR3 is TGTGCCAGCAGTTTGGCGAGGGGTTGGTTGTCTGGGGCCAACGTCCTGACTTCC. Protein sequence: CASSLARGWLSGANVLTS. This rearrangement joins TRBV6-5 to TRBJ2-6; D tentatively reads TRBD1 or TRBD2 (5 bases each). The CDR3 length is 18 residues. V was cut by 4 bases and J by 1 base, with 17 bases left in between. CDR1 is MNHEY, CDR2 SVGAGI, per germline.

This clonotype was seen more than once but under ten times. The chain recombines TRBV7-9 with TRBJ1-2; D is unclear. Germline CDR1 is SEHNR and CDR2 is FQNEAQ (reference sequence). CDR3 size: 16 residues. V lost 6 bases, J lost 4 bases, and 21 bases lay in between. This chain's CDR3 is CASSPPPDPRGYGYTF. CDR3 nucleotides: TGTGCCAGCAGTCCCCCCCCGGACCCACGGGGCTATGGCTACACCTTC. Full variable domain (rest looked up from reference TRBV7-9 and TRBJ1-2): DTGVSQNPRHKITKRGQNVTFRCDPISEHNRLYWYRQTLGQGPEFLTYFQNEAQLEKSRLLSDRFSAERPKGSFSTLEIQRTEQGDSAMYLCASSPPPDPRGYGYTFGSGTRLTVV.

The CDR3 DNA is TGTGCCACCAGTGGCTTGGTGGAGGAACCGAACACTGAAGCTTTCTTT. Protein: CATSGLVEEPNTEAFF. The V gene is TRBV24-1, the J gene TRBJ1-1; D is unclear. The germline V and J ends were trimmed by 5 bases and 1 base, with 16 bases remaining between them. Germline V gene sequence: CDR1 KGHDR, CDR2 SFDVKD. This CDR3 comprises 16 residues.

Ten or more counts support this clonotype. The CDR3 loop is CSASNENYGYTF. In nucleotides, the CDR3 is TGCAGTGCTAGCAATGAAAACTATGGCTACACCTTC. J is TRBJ1-2 and V is TRBV20-1, with D hard to call. Germline V CDR1 and CDR2: DFQATT, SNEGSKA (reference sequence). The CDR3 is 12 amino acids. Trimming cost V 3 bases and J 2 bases, with 7 bases left between them.

Turning to this clonotype: A much larger clone lies a single base off, so this may be a read error. V usage is TRBV25-1 and J usage is TRBJ2-5; D tentatively fits TRBD1 or TRBD2 (6 bases each). The V end was cut by 5 bases, the J end by 7 bases, with 17 bases between. CDR1 and CDR2 from the germline V gene are MGHDK and SYGVNS. This CDR3 spans 14 amino acids. As DNA, the CDR3 is TGTGCCAGCAGTACAGGCCTCGGAGGGGGGACCCAGTACTTC. Translated: CASSTGLGGGTQYF.

The chain couples TRBV7-9 to TRBJ2-5; 7 nucleotides align to TRBD1. There are 14 residues in the CDR3. Germline V gives CDR1 SEHNR, CDR2 FQNEAQ (reference sequence). The J segment lost 5 bases and the V segment lost 5 bases, leaving 8 bases of the junction unmatched. Written as DNA, the CDR3 is TGTGCCAGCAGCCCCCGGGGACAGATGGAGACCCAGTACTTC. It specifies CASSPRGQMETQYF.

This clonotype was detected many times. The chain links TRBV9 to TRBJ2-2; weak D call: TRBD2 (5 bases). The CDR3 has 16 residues. Germline assignment: CDR1 SGDLS and CDR2 YYNGEE. Trimming left V 0 bases short and J 0 bases short, with 9 bases between. The CDR3 sequence: CASSVGHGANTGELFF. The CDR3 DNA reads TGTGCCAGCAGCGTAGGCCACGGGGCGAACACCGGGGAGCTGTTTTTT.

The J gene is TRBJ2-1, the V gene TRBV7-3, with 7 bases identical to TRBD2. This CDR3 is 15 amino acids long. CDR1 SGHTA and CDR2 FQGTGA come from the germline V gene. V lost 3 bases and J lost 0; bases outside the gene matches: 2. CDR3 loop: CASSFGLGSYNEQFF. CDR3 in DNA: TGTGCCAGCAGCTTCGGACTAGGCTCCTACAATGAGCAGTTCTTC. The entire variable domain, with the rest obtained from reference TRBV7-3 and TRBJ2-1, is as follows: GAGVSQTPSNKVTEKGKYVELRCDPISGHTALYWYRQSLGQGPEFLIYFQGTGAADDSGLPNDRFFAVRPEGSVSTLKIQRTERGDSAVYLCASSFGLGSYNEQFFGPGTRLTVL.

The V and J genes are TRBV3-1 and TRBJ2-5; 10 bases fit TRBD1. The CDR3 sequence is 15 residues long. V dropped 9 bases and J dropped 5; count of bases not matched to a gene: 12. Germline CDR1 LGHDT, CDR2 YNNKEL (reference sequence). The DNA of the CDR3 is TGTGCCAGTTCTGGAGAGGGACAGGGGTTGGAGACCCAGTACTTC. The encoded protein is CASSGEGQGLETQYF.

This clonotype was recorded a few times. A read error may produce the germline difference seen at one junction end. The chain is built from TRBV2 and TRBJ2-7, with 9 bases that match TRBD1. The CDR3 totals 15 residues. The germline V gene encodes CDR1 SNHLY and CDR2 FYNNEI. CDR3 protein: CASREGTGPTYEQYF. The CDR3 region has the DNA TGTGCCAGCAGGGAAGGGACAGGGCCCACCTACGAGCAGTACTTC.

This clonotype showed up many times. The V call is TRBV20-1, the J call TRBJ2-7; 8 nucleotides line up with TRBD1. With V trimmed by 3 bases and J by 7 bases, 11 bases remained unmatched. Looked up from germline, CDR1 is DFQATT and CDR2 is SNEGSKA (reference sequence). The CDR3 extends over 14 amino acids. In nucleotides, the CDR3 is TGCAGTGCTAGTCTCCTGCAGGGGGCTGGAGAGCAGTACTTC. Translation gives CSASLLQGAGEQYF.

This clonotype was counted many times. The gene calls are TRBV6-1 and TRBJ2-5, with D perhaps given as TRBD1 or TRBD2 (5 bases each). Germline loops: CDR1 MNHNS, CDR2 SASEGT. V shed 1 base and J shed 2 bases, with 11 bases lying between them. This CDR3 has 15 residues. The CDR3 DNA follows: TGTGCCAGCAGTGAAGGTTGGGGGACGCAAGAGACCCAGTACTTC. Amino acid sequence: CASSEGWGTQETQYF.

Comments on this clonotype: An end of the junction differs from the germline gene, which may be a read error. V usage is TRBV5-4 and J usage is TRBJ1-2; 7 bases map to TRBD1. The CDR3 contains 16 residues. Per the germline V gene, CDR1 is SGHNT and CDR2 is YYREEE (reference sequence). The CDR3 here is CASSQTLYGQVDGYTF. The CDR3 nucleotides are TGCGCCAGCAGCCAAACACTCTATGGACAGGTAGATGGCTACACCTTC.

The rearrangement links TRBV4-3 to TRBJ2-6; 9 bases map to TRBD1. Per the germline V gene, CDR1 is LGHNA and CDR2 is YSLEER. V trimming: 0 bases; J trimming: 2 bases; junction bases outside the gene matches: 5. The CDR3 contains 18 residues. Here the CDR3 reads CASSQEITGGAGANVLTF. The DNA for the CDR3 is TGCGCCAGCAGCCAAGAGATCACAGGGGGCGCTGGGGCCAACGTCCTGACTTTC.

The chain is built from TRBV24-1 and TRBJ2-1; 7 nucleotides align to TRBD1. V trimming: 3 bases; J trimming: 7 bases; junction bases outside the gene matches: 11. The CDR3 loop spans 16 amino acids. Germline loops: CDR1 KGHDR, CDR2 SFDVKD. The CDR3 nucleotides read TGTGCCACCAGTGATAAGAACAGGGGATTGGGGAATGAGCAGTTCTTC. It codes for CATSDKNRGLGNEQFF.

This clonotype was seen only a few times. The CDR3 is CAWSPSEGQPQHF. The CDR3 nucleotides are TGTGCCTGGAGTCCCTCTGAGGGTCAGCCCCAGCATTTT. V gene TRBV30 combines with J gene TRBJ1-5; D is unresolved. V was clipped by 2 bases and J by 6 bases, with 11 bases between them. Germline-derived CDR1 and CDR2 are GTSNPN and SVGIG (reference sequence). The CDR3 runs 13 residues.

This clonotype was detected ten times or more. The rearrangement links TRBV19 to TRBJ1-2, with D perhaps TRBD1 (6 bases). Trimming cost V 3 bases and J 4 bases, with 15 bases left between them. There are 15 residues in the CDR3. The germline gives CDR1 LNHDA, CDR2 SQIVND (reference sequence). The CDR3 DNA follows: TGTGCCAGTAGTATCGAGGGGACACCACTCTATGGCTACACCTTC. Translation: CASSIEGTPLYGYTF.

This clonotype was observed a handful of times. The chain joins TRBV7-9 to TRBJ2-3; TRBD2 is a possible D gene (6 bases). CDR1 and CDR2 from the germline V gene are SEHNR and FQNEAQ (reference sequence). Trimming cost V 3 bases and J 7 bases, with 17 bases left between them. This CDR3 contains 15 residues. The chain's CDR3 is CASSFPREKVHTQYF. The CDR3 coding sequence is TGTGCCAGCAGCTTCCCCCGGGAGAAGGTACATACGCAGTATTTT.